This T cell receptor (beta chain) appears in the sequencing data of a study of graft-versus-host responses after intestinal transplantation. Measured with immunoSEQ multiplex PCR; TCRdb has only the in-frame clones, and not every one. The sample consists of 40,000 to 60,000 clones, approximately 88% of them appearing once. A note on this clone: The antigen is undetermined.

Germline V lookup: CDR1 SGHRS, CDR2 YFSETQ. V lost 0 bases, J lost 6 bases, and 7 bases stayed unmatched. This CDR3 region has 15 residues. The source is a human donor who was the organ donor for an intestinal transplant. The source was unstimulated CD4+ T cells sorted from spleen or lymph node cells, collected before transplant. The genes are TRBV5-1 and TRBJ2-7; 9 bases align to TRBD1. In DNA form, the CDR3 reads TGCGCCAGCAGCTTGGCGGCGGGACAGGGTCTCGAGCAGTACTTC. Encoded protein: CASSLAAGQGLEQYF.